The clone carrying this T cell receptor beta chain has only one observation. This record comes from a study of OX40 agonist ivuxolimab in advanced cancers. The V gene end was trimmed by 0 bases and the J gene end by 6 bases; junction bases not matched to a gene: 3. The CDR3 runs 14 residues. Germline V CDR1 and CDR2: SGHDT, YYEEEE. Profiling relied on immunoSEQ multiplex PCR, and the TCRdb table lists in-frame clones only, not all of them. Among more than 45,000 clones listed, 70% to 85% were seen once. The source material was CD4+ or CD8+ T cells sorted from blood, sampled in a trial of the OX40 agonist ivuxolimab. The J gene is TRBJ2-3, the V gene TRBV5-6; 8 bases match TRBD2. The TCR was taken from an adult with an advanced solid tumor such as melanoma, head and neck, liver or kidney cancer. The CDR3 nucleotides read TGTGCCAGCAGCTTGGGGACTAGCTTGGATACGCAGTATTTT. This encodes CASSLGTSLDTQYF.